This TCR beta chain derives from a study of technical replicates of blood from several donors. The CDR3 is 16 residues long. J was trimmed by 4 bases and V by 11 bases; bases with no gene match: 15. Germline CDR1 reads MDHEN; CDR2 reads SYDVKM. Data came from immunoSEQ multiplex PCR; TCRdb stores just in-frame clones and leaves some out. The sample contains approximately 76,000 clones, about 86% of which appear only once. The TCR sequence derives from a human donor in good health. Some clones in this sample may be carry-over from other donors' samples. The V gene is TRBV28, the J gene TRBJ1-5; 9 nucleotides agree with TRBD1. The specimen sequenced was PBMCs. Here the CDR3 reads CASTRGTGTMNQPQHF. The CDR3 DNA sequence: TGTGCCTCAACCAGAGGGACAGGGACGATGAATCAGCCCCAGCATTTT.